This entry describes one T cell receptor beta chain. The germline V gene has CDR1 SGHRS and CDR2 YFSETQ. This CDR3 is 13 amino acids long. Germline trimming cut 4 bases from V and 4 bases from J; bases unmatched to any gene: 4. The entry originates in a study of blood T cell repertoires in COVID-19. Turning to the study itself: From the United States, Italy and Spain came samples of acute and convalescent COVID-19. T cells, B-cell-depleted T cells, or PBMCs provided the cDNA or gDNA that served as material.

Only in-frame clones appear in the TCRdb table, and some are missing; sequencing was by immunoSEQ multiplex PCR. This sample yields 65,000 to 70,000 clones, of which roughly 80% are seen a single time; around 4.1% belongs to the top ten. The V gene is TRBV5-1, the J gene TRBJ1-2; 7 nucleotides align to TRBD1. This receptor was identified in a woman in her sixties with acute or convalescent COVID-19. The sample comprised peripheral blood. The CDR3 coding sequence is TGCGCCAGCAGCCGGGACAGCAGCTATGGCTACACCTTC. This encodes CASSRDSSYGYTF.